This T cell receptor beta chain was recovered during a study of CD8+ T cells in alopecia areata. Overall study context: Each day, treated patients took oral tofacitinib twice, at 5 to 10 mg per dose.

General study findings and limits: Greater clonality was observed in lesional scalp samples, especially alopecia totalis/universalis, versus normal scalp.

It was from alopecia areata patients that lesional scalp punch biopsies and peripheral blood were collected. Concerning this clone itself: The target antigen is unknown.

Extraction of RNA preceded its reverse transcription into cDNA, which served as the sequencing template. Repertoires were generated with immunoSEQ multiplex PCR, while TCRdb's copy carries only in-frame clones and drops some. This sample has 65,000 to 70,000 clones; 55% to 75% occur once, and the top ten carry approximately 17%. The germline V gene encodes CDR1 SQVTM and CDR2 ANQGSEA. The V and J ends lost 2 bases and 8 bases respectively, with 19 bases between them. The CDR3 consists of 14 residues. The rearrangement links TRBV29-1 to TRBJ2-7; no definite D call. This clonotype originated in a human donor with alopecia areata. Source: CD8+ T cells sorted from blood, taken at week 0. The CDR3 protein is CSVELDDAPRQQYF. The CDR3 coding sequence is TGCAGCGTTGAATTGGATGATGCCCCTCGGCAGCAGTACTTC.